The 18 T cell receptor beta chains in this list originate from one sample, sequenced in a study of cytomegalovirus exposure and HLA in healthy donors. The PCR used 60 Vbeta and 13 Jbeta primers. Sequencing was performed with immunoSEQ multiplex PCR; in TCRdb, only in-frame clones are kept and a portion is missing. The sample spans around 57,000 clones; the ten largest clones claim 11%. Sequenced: PBMCs. The receptors stem from a woman aged 45 to 65 in good health and CMV-seropositive.

The rearrangement uses TRBV19 and TRBJ1-2; 7 bases are shared with TRBD1. V lost 7 bases and J lost 1; bases outside the gene matches: 3. The CDR3 covers 13 residues. Germline CDR1 is LNHDA and CDR2 is SQIVND (reference sequence). DNA for the CDR3: TGTGCCAGTACAGGGGGTCTTAACTATGGCTACACCTTC. It encodes CASTGGLNYGYTF.

The gene calls are TRBV27 and TRBJ1-4; 7 nucleotides match TRBD1. This CDR3 comprises 14 residues. Germline V lookup: CDR1 MNHEY, CDR2 SMNVEV (reference sequence). Germline trimming cut 6 bases from V and 7 bases from J; bases unmatched to any gene: 8. CDR3 sequence (DNA): TGTGCCAGCAGCCGCGCGGGACAGAGTGAAAAACTGTTTTTT. It is translated as CASSRAGQSEKLFF. Full variable domain (rest looked up from reference TRBV27 and TRBJ1-4): EAQVTQNPRYLITVTGKKLTVTCSQNMNHEYMSWYRQDPGLGLRQIYYSMNVEVTDKGDVPEGYKVSRKEKRNFPLILESPSPNQTSLYFCASSRAGQSEKLFFGSGTQLSVL.

The rearrangement joins TRBV6-1 to TRBJ1-3, with 10 positions matching TRBD1. Per germline, CDR1 MNHNS and CDR2 SASEGT. V shed 7 bases, J shed 2 bases, and the junction held 5 bases outside the gene matches. The CDR3 runs to 15 residues. CDR3 DNA sequence: TGTGCCAGCATGAGACAGGGGGCTGCTGGAAACACCATATATTTT. Its protein is CASMRQGAAGNTIYF.

CDR3: CASSHKRTGNYGYTF. The CDR3 region has the DNA TGTGCCAGCAGCCATAAACGGACGGGAAACTATGGCTACACCTTC. The chain recombines TRBV27 with TRBJ1-2; D remains ambiguous. V shed 6 bases and J shed 2 bases, with 16 bases lying between them. The CDR3 consists of 15 residues. CDR1 is MNHEY, CDR2 SMNVEV, per germline (reference sequence).

The V and J genes are TRBV5-6 and TRBJ2-7, with 12 bases lining up with TRBD1. Per germline, CDR1 SGHDT and CDR2 YYEEEE. The CDR3 sequence is 17 residues long. The ends lost 5 bases at V and 4 bases at J; junction bases unmatched: 13. This chain's CDR3 is CASSYTGTGGAGYEQYF. The CDR3, as DNA: TGTGCCAGCAGTTATACCGGGACAGGGGGCGCGGGGTACGAGCAGTACTTC.

V gene TRBV30 combines with J gene TRBJ1-4; TRBD1 matches 7 bases. Per germline, CDR1 GTSNPN and CDR2 SVGIG (reference sequence). The CDR3 covers 18 residues. J gave up 0 bases and V 5 bases, and 15 bases lay outside the gene matches. The CDR3 nucleotides are TGTGCCTGGCAGTACGGCCAGACAGGGATTGCAACTAATGAAAAACTGTTTTTT. Translated: CAWQYGQTGIATNEKLFF.

The V gene is TRBV7-2, the J gene TRBJ2-2; D is unresolved. Germline CDR1 and CDR2: SGHTA and FQGNSA. V was clipped by 5 bases and J by 7 bases, with 11 bases between them. CDR3 length: 13 residues. The CDR3 sequence: CASSPRSSGELFF. CDR3 nucleotide sequence: TGTGCCAGCAGCCCCAGATCTAGCGGGGAGCTGTTTTTT.

This chain joins TRBV2 and TRBJ1-1, with 12 bases aligning to TRBD1. The CDR3 extends over 16 amino acids. Losses at the gene ends were 5 bases for V and 5 bases for J; bases not matched to a gene: 9. CDR1 is SNHLY, CDR2 FYNNEI, per germline. In nucleotides, the CDR3 is TGTGCCAGCAGTTTCCCGGGACAGGGGGCGGGTACTGAAGCTTTCTTT. Amino acid sequence: CASSFPGQGAGTEAFF.

The V call is TRBV6-5, the J call TRBJ1-1; D perhaps matches TRBD1 (5 bases). There are 12 residues in the CDR3. V lost 0 bases, J lost 7 bases, and 6 bases lay in between. Germline V CDR1 and CDR2: MNHEY, SVGAGI. The CDR3 DNA reads TGTGCCAGCAGTTACTCCGGGGGTGAAGCTTTCTTT. This encodes CASSYSGGEAFF.

The chain couples TRBV18 to TRBJ2-1; 8 positions match TRBD2. Germline values: CDR1 KGHSH, CDR2 LQKENI. V lost 8 bases to trimming and J lost 6 bases; unmatched junction nucleotides: 3. The CDR3 runs to 12 residues. CDR3 sequence (DNA): TGTGCCAGCGGACTAGCTGGCAATGAGCAGTTCTTC. Protein sequence: CASGLAGNEQFF.

This CDR3 is CASSESGWGDRKTDTQYF. The CDR3 region has the DNA TGCGCCAGCAGTGAGTCCGGATGGGGGGACAGAAAAACAGATACGCAGTATTTT. The V gene is TRBV10-1, the J gene TRBJ2-3; D perhaps matches TRBD1 (7 bases). V was cut by 0 bases and J by 3 bases, with 19 bases left in between. The CDR3 runs to 18 residues. From germline, CDR1 is WNHNN and CDR2 SYGVQD (reference sequence).

The rearrangement links TRBV27 to TRBJ2-1; 12 bases match TRBD2. The germline V gene encodes CDR1 MNHEY and CDR2 SMNVEV (reference sequence). This CDR3 has 19 residues. J was trimmed by 4 bases and V by 2 bases; bases with no gene match: 12. The CDR3 spells CASSLRITSGGPNYNEQFF. The CDR3 nucleotides read TGTGCCAGCAGTTTAAGGATTACTAGCGGGGGGCCCAATTACAATGAGCAGTTCTTC.

This chain uses TRBV9 with TRBJ2-5; 7 positions agree with TRBD1. Germline lookup yields CDR1 SGDLS and CDR2 YYNGEE. V trimming: 4 bases; J trimming: 5 bases; junction bases outside the gene matches: 11. The CDR3 is 15 residues long. The CDR3 nucleotides are TGTGCCAGCAGCTCCCTAACAGGGGTTGGGGAGACCCAGTACTTC. This encodes CASSSLTGVGETQYF.

The J gene is TRBJ2-2, the V gene TRBV9, with D possibly matching TRBD1 (6 bases). V lost 0 bases and J 7 bases, leaving 19 bases between the germline ends. The CDR3 loop spans 17 amino acids. From germline, CDR1 is SGDLS and CDR2 YYNGEE. In DNA, the CDR3 is TGTGCCAGCAGCGTAGGCCACAGGGACCTGTCGATCGGGGAGCTGTTTTTT. This gives the protein CASSVGHRDLSIGELFF.

V is TRBV9 and J is TRBJ1-2; D is undetermined. Germline assignment: CDR1 SGDLS and CDR2 YYNGEE. V lost 4 bases to trimming and J lost 4 bases, with 8 bases between them. This CDR3 contains 12 residues. The CDR3 spells CASSSSGYGYTF. DNA for the CDR3: TGTGCCAGCAGCTCTTCCGGCTATGGCTACACCTTC. Full variable domain (rest looked up from reference TRBV9 and TRBJ1-2): DSGVTQTPKHLITATGQRVTLRCSPRSGDLSVYWYQQSLDQGLQFLIQYYNGEERAKGNILERFSAQQFPDLHSELNLSSLELGDSALYFCASSSSGYGYTFGSGTRLTVV.

The rearrangement joins TRBV5-1 to TRBJ2-1, with D possibly being TRBD2 (6 bases). The ends were cut back, 0 bases at V and 5 bases at J, with 12 bases in the middle. This CDR3 comprises 15 residues. The germline V gene encodes CDR1 SGHRS and CDR2 YFSETQ. The CDR3 reads CASSLGGERDNEQFF. The DNA of the CDR3 is TGCGCCAGCAGCTTGGGCGGGGAGAGAGACAATGAGCAGTTCTTC.

CDR3 region: CASTPPGLAREQFF. The CDR3 region has the DNA TGTGCCAGCACCCCGCCAGGACTAGCACGAGAGCAGTTCTTC. The chain uses TRBV7-9 and TRBJ2-1; 8 nucleotides align to TRBD2. Germline values: CDR1 SEHNR, CDR2 FQNEAQ (reference sequence). Losses at the gene ends were 7 bases for V and 10 bases for J; bases not matched to a gene: 12. The CDR3 runs to 14 residues.

J is TRBJ1-2 and V is TRBV27; no firm D call. The length of the CDR3 is 15 residues. The germline V and J ends were trimmed by 5 bases and 0 bases, with 13 bases remaining between them. Germline V CDR1 and CDR2: MNHEY, SMNVEV (reference sequence). The CDR3 bases are TGTGCCAGCAGTCCCTACGTAAAGTCTAACTATGGCTACACCTTC. It codes for CASSPYVKSNYGYTF.